This T cell receptor beta chain was recovered during a study of regulatory T cells in long-lasting Graves disease. In building TCR beta libraries, iRepertoire HTBI primers were used together with Arm-PCR of CDR3 regions. One entry per CDR3 protein results from TCRdb running MiXCR on the multiplex PCR reads. The sample carries hundreds of thousands of distinct CDR3 sequences, about 20% recorded once. This clonotype was seen at least ten times. Its antigen remains unknown. The study, taken as a whole, reports: With a few thousand shared public clonotypes, persistent patients exceeded new patients, who shared about a thousand. Owing to a sample size that was small, accuracy may have been reduced.

Time point reported: persistent/refractory GD, antithyroid drugs over 5 years with positive TRAb. RNA extracted from PBMCs served as the sequencing template. Germline values: CDR1 LGHNT, CDR2 FRNRAP. CDR3 length equals 10 residues. The V gene lost 5 bases and the J gene lost 5 bases, with 3 bases spanning the gap. The chain uses TRBV12-5 and TRBJ2-5; D is undetermined. The material sequenced was peripheral blood mononuclear cells (PBMCs), taken when the disease was refractory, from a patient treated with antithyroid drugs. The sequence was obtained from a female donor with Graves disease. CDR3 coding DNA: TGTGCTAGTGGTGATGAGACCCAGTACTTC. It translates to CASGDETQYF.